This is a list of T cell receptor beta chains from one sample in a study of Graves' ophthalmopathy and Graves' hyperthyroidism. TCRdb re-analysed the multiplex PCR reads in MiXCR, keeping a single row per CDR3 protein. The sample holds some 240,000 distinct CDR3 sequences, around 45% seen once. The specimen was peripheral blood. The origin of the receptors is an adult man with Graves' ophthalmopathy. Both conserved end residues are part of each CDR3. D genes are given only for firm matches. Not all rows give a size; the values are once, few, many and, for expanded clones, a class.

TRBJ2-5 TRBV7-2 15 NA NA TGTGTCAGCAGCTTATCCCGGTCAGGGGTCGAGACCCAGTACTTC CVSSLSRSGVETQYF
TRBJ1-2 TRBV7-9 14 TRBD1 NA TGTGCCAGCAGCTTATCTCAGGGGGACTATGGCTACACCTTC CASSLSQGDYGYTF
TRBJ1-2 TRBV7-2 14 NA NA TGTGCCAGCAGCTTAGTGGTCAGCAACTATGGCTACACCTTC CASSLVVSNYGYTF
TRBJ2-5 TRBV29-1 14 NA few TGCAGCGCGGGTCGCAGGGGGGAAGGAGAGACCCAGTACTTC CSAGRRGEGETQYF
TRBJ2-2 TRBV7-2 12 NA NA TGTGCCAGCAGCTTAGCACAGGGGGAGCTGTTTTTT CASSLAQGELFF
TRBJ2-2 TRBV19 14 NA few TGTGCCAGTAGTCCTCGGACAGTCACCGGGGAGCTGTTTTTT CASSPRTVTGELFF
TRBJ2-7 TRBV28 14 TRBD1 few TGTGCCAGCAGTTTAGGCAGGGGGCGGAACGAGCAGTACTTC CASSLGRGRNEQYF
TRBJ2-7 TRBV9 13 NA few TGTGCCAGCAGCCTGAGGGACATCTACGAGCAGTACTTC CASSLRDIYEQYF
TRBJ2-2 TRBV11-2 17 TRBD2 NA TGTGCCAGCAGCCCATCGCGAGAACTAGCGGTCACCGGGGAGCTGTTTTTT CASSPSRELAVTGELFF
TRBJ2-5 TRBV2 13 NA NA TGTGCCAGCAGTGAAGCGAGGTCGGAGACCCAGTACTTC CASSEARSETQYF
TRBJ2-1 TRBV25-1 14 NA NA TGTGCCAGCAGTATGTTGGTGAGGGAGCATGAGCAGTTCTTC CASSMLVREHEQFF
TRBJ1-2 TRBV19 14 TRBD1 many TGTGCCAGTACCACGACAGGGGCGTCCTATGGCTACACCTTC CASTTTGASYGYTF
TRBJ1-1 TRBV7-8 17 NA few TGTGCCAGCAGCTTCCTCATAGGGATGAACATGAACACTGAAGCTTTCTTT CASSFLIGMNMNTEAFF
TRBJ1-2 TRBV12-3/TRBV12-4 13 NA few TGTGCCAGCCGACAGAACCTTAACTATGGCTACACCTTC CASRQNLNYGYTF
TRBJ2-2 TRBV12-3/TRBV12-4 17 NA NA TGTGCCAGCAGTCGAGACCAGGGTGGGGGAAACACCGGGGAGCTGTTTTTT CASSRDQGGGNTGELFF
TRBJ2-7 TRBV20-1 16 TRBD2 NA TGCAGTGCTAGAGATCCGGCGGGACTAATCCCCTTTGTGCAGTACTTC CSARDPAGLIPFVQYF
TRBJ1-2 TRBV29-1 14 TRBD1 many TGCAGCGTTGGGCTGGGACAGCGGACCTATGGCTACACCTTC CSVGLGQRTYGYTF
TRBJ2-6 TRBV5-1 20 NA NA TGCGCCAGCAGCTTGGCCGCTCTACAAGGACGGACCTCTGGGGCCAACGTCCTGACTTTC CASSLAALQGRTSGANVLTF
TRBJ1-3 TRBV7-7 19 NA few TGTGCTAGCAGCTTAGCGGGGACATTCCTACTATCCTCTGGAAACACCATATATTTT CASSLAGTFLLSSGNTIYF
TRBJ1-5 TRBV3-1 17 TRBD1 NA TGTGCCAGCAGTCATACCGGGACAGGGCCTTCAAATCAGCCCCAGCATTTT CASSHTGTGPSNQPQHF
TRBJ2-7 TRBV20-1 18 TRBD2 NA TGCAGTGCTAGTGACTCCCGGACTAGCGGCGCTCACTCCTACGAGCAGTACTTC CSASDSRTSGAHSYEQYF
TRBJ1-2 TRBV2 14 TRBD1 NA TGTGCCAGCGGACAGAAGGGGGCATTCTATGGCTACACCTTC CASGQKGAFYGYTF
TRBJ1-4 TRBV12-3/TRBV12-4 15 TRBD1 NA TGTGCCAGCAGTCCCGGGACAGGGACAGGTGAAAAACTGTTTTTT CASSPGTGTGEKLFF
TRBJ2-3 TRBV2 14 TRBD1 NA TGTGCCAGCAACGTAGACAGGGAAACAGATACGCAGTATTTT CASNVDRETDTQYF
TRBJ2-2 TRBV5-1 15 NA NA TGCGCCAGCAGCTTGGGACAGTTGAACGCCGGGGAGCTGTTTTTT CASSLGQLNAGELFF
TRBJ2-7 TRBV12-3/TRBV12-4 14 NA few TGTGCCAGCAGTTTAGGGACAGACTCAGCAGAGCAGTACTTC CASSLGTDSAEQYF
TRBJ2-7 TRBV9 14 NA few TGTGCCAGCAGCGAATCCGGGACCGCCTACGAGCAGTACTTC CASSESGTAYEQYF
TRBJ2-7 TRBV7-3 18 TRBD2 NA TGCGCCAGCAGCCGTACCGATCGGGCAGGGAGGGGACCCTACGAGCAGTACTTC CASSRTDRAGRGPYEQYF
TRBJ2-5 TRBV10-3 16 NA few TGTGCCAGCAGTTACTCGGTGGGGGTGGTGGGGGAGACCCAGTACTTC CASSYSVGVVGETQYF
TRBJ1-5 TRBV19 15 NA few TGTGCCAGTAGTATAGAATCAGGGGCAGGCCAGCCCCAGCATTTT CASSIESGAGQPQHF
TRBJ1-1 TRBV10-1 13 NA many TGCGCCAGCAGTGGACAGCTGAACACTGAAGCTTTCTTT CASSGQLNTEAFF
TRBJ2-2 TRBV15 15 TRBD1 few TGTGCCACCAGCAGGGACAGGGCGAACACCGGGGAGCTGTTTTTT CATSRDRANTGELFF
TRBJ2-2 TRBV7-3 14 TRBD1 NA TGTGCCAGCAGCTTAGAGACAGGGGTCGGGGAGCTGTTTTTT CASSLETGVGELFF
TRBJ1-1 TRBV20-1 14 NA few TGCAGTGCTAGAGATTTCGCGCAGAATGTCGACGCTTTCTTT CSARDFAQNVDAFF
TRBJ1-2 TRBV11-2 12 NA few TGTGCCAGCAGGCGGGACAACTATGGCTACACCTTC CASRRDNYGYTF
TRBJ1-5 TRBV7-8 13 NA NA TGTGCCAGCAGCTTAAACTACGGGGGTCCCCAGCATTTT CASSLNYGGPQHF
TRBJ1-1 TRBV20-1 15 NA few TGCAGTGCTAGGACCGGACAAAGACAGAACACTGAAGCTTTCTTT CSARTGQRQNTEAFF
TRBJ2-7 TRBV6-5 12 TRBD1 NA TGTGCCAGCTGGGACAGTTCCTACGAGCAGTACTTC CASWDSSYEQYF
TRBJ1-3 TRBV10-3 13 NA few TGTGCCACCAACAACGACTCTGGAAACACCATATATTTT CATNNDSGNTIYF
TRBJ2-5 TRBV19 12 NA NA TGTGCCAGTAGTGGACCAGAAGAGACCCAGTACTTC CASSGPEETQYF
TRBJ2-7 TRBV2 15 NA NA TGTGCCAGCAGTGAAAGTAAAGTAGGCAGGGGCGAGCAGTACTTC CASSESKVGRGEQYF
TRBJ1-4 TRBV20-1 13 NA NA TGCAGTGCTCTAAGGGTAGTAGATGAAAAACTGTTTTTT CSALRVVDEKLFF
TRBJ2-2 TRBV5-1 14 NA few TGCGCCAGCAGCTACCCTCAACCGTCCGGGGAGCTGTTTTTT CASSYPQPSGELFF
TRBJ2-7 TRBV6-4 16 NA NA TGTGCCAGCAGTGACTCTGGCCGGGACTCCACTTACGAGCAGTACTTC CASSDSGRDSTYEQYF
TRBJ2-6 TRBV15 15 NA many TGTGCCACCAGCAGAGCCCTGGAAGGGGCCAACGTCCTGACTTTC CATSRALEGANVLTF
TRBJ2-2 TRBV9 15 NA NA TGTGCCAGCAGCCGGGACGGGGGTTCCTCCGGGGAGCTGTTTTTT CASSRDGGSSGELFF
TRBJ1-5 TRBV5-1 11 NA few TGCGCCAGCAGCTTGCGTCAGCCCCAGCATTTT CASSLRQPQHF
TRBJ2-5 TRBV10-2 13 NA NA TGCGCCAGCAGTGACGGGCAGAAAGAGACCCGGTACTTC CASSDGQKETRYF
TRBJ1-2 TRBV7-9 12 NA many TGTGCCAGCAGCTCGACAGGTGATGGCTACACCTTC CASSSTGDGYTF
TRBJ1-6 TRBV12-3/TRBV12-4 14 NA few TGTGCCAGCAGTTACGAGGGGGATAATTCACCCCTCCACTTT CASSYEGDNSPLHF
TRBJ2-2 TRBV15 15 NA NA TGTGCCAGCAGTTTAGGACAGCAAAACACCGGGGAGCTGTTTTTT CASSLGQQNTGELFF
TRBJ1-5 TRBV2 15 NA NA TGTGCCAGCAGTTTTCAGGCTACCAGCAATCAGCCCCAGCATTTT CASSFQATSNQPQHF
TRBJ2-5 TRBV7-9 16 TRBD1 NA TGTGCCAGCATCGGGACAGCACGACGACCTCAAGAGACCCAGTACTTC CASIGTARRPQETQYF
TRBJ1-3 TRBV20-1 16 NA NA TGCAGTGCTAGGCCCCCAGGCGGGGCGCCTGGAAACACCATATATTTT CSARPPGGAPGNTIYF
TRBJ2-2 TRBV5-1 14 NA NA TGCGCCAGCAGCTTGAGGGTGAACACCGGGGAGCTGTTTTTT CASSLRVNTGELFF
TRBJ2-7 TRBV29-1 14 TRBD2 NA TGCAGCGTTGAACCTCCCGGGGGGGCCCACGAGCAGTACTTC CSVEPPGGAHEQYF
TRBJ2-6 TRBV5-4 16 NA NA TGTGCCAGCAGTCTATCTACTACCGCTGGGGCCAACGTCCTGACTTTC CASSLSTTAGANVLTF
TRBJ1-6 TRBV12-3/TRBV12-4 15 NA few TGTGCCAGCGGAAGGGGAAGCTCCTATAATTCACCCCTCCACTTT CASGRGSSYNSPLHF
TRBJ2-5 TRBV9 14 TRBD1 few TGTGCCAGCAGCCTAGAAGGGGGCTTGGAGACCCAGTACTTC CASSLEGGLETQYF